The next 5 T cell receptor beta chains were all read from a single sample in a study of blood T cell repertoires in COVID-19. The method was immunoSEQ multiplex PCR; TCRdb's version includes in-frame clones alone and lacks a portion of them. The data show 60,000 to 70,000 clones, with 80% to 90% seen just once and more than 1.4% held by the top ten. The sequenced sample consisted of peripheral blood. The receptors derive from a woman in her sixties with acute or convalescent COVID-19.

This sequence joins TRBV7-2 and TRBJ2-2; 10 bases are shared with TRBD1. The CDR3 loop spans 16 amino acids. CDR1 is SGHTA and CDR2 is FQGNSA in the germline V gene. The trim removed 7 bases at V and 6 bases at J, leaving 11 bases unmatched. Here the CDR3 reads CASNPTGTGAAGELFF. The CDR3 DNA follows: TGTGCCAGCAACCCGACCGGGACAGGGGCGGCCGGGGAGCTGTTTTTT.

The sample holds a few counts of this clone. The CDR3 sequence is CASSPLDRANYGYTF. Here the CDR3 DNA reads TGTGCCAGCTCACCTCTGGACAGAGCTAACTATGGCTACACCTTC. This chain connects TRBV18 to TRBJ1-2; possible D gene TRBD1, 6 bases. The V and J ends lost 3 bases and 0 bases respectively, with 11 bases between them. The CDR3 has 15 residues. CDR1 is KGHSH and CDR2 is LQKENI in the germline V gene.

This clone showed up just a few times. The V gene is TRBV15, the J gene TRBJ1-5; D gene unclear. The CDR3 covers 15 residues. Per germline, CDR1 LNHNV and CDR2 YYDKDF (reference sequence). Deletions cut 1 base from V and 0 bases from J, with 7 bases between. CDR3 DNA sequence: TGTGCCACCAGCAGAGGGCAGTATAGCAATCAGCCCCAGCATTTT. This translates into CATSRGQYSNQPQHF.

The V and J genes are TRBV19 and TRBJ2-5, with TRBD2 identical over 10 bases. CDR3 length: 18 amino acids. In germline, CDR1 is LNHDA, CDR2 SQIVND (reference sequence). V lost 7 bases to trimming and J lost 4 bases; unmatched junction nucleotides: 18. DNA of the CDR3: TGTGCCAGTAAAATCTTGAAAAGGACTAGCGGAGACGGAGAGACCCAGTACTTC. The encoded protein is CASKILKRTSGDGETQYF.

V gene TRBV14 combines with J gene TRBJ2-5, with D perhaps matching TRBD1 (6 bases). With 4 bases removed from V and 1 base from J, the gap between germline ends came to 16 bases. The length of the CDR3 is 16 residues. Germline V gene data show CDR1 as SGHDN and CDR2 as FVKESK. CDR3 in amino acids: CASSLGVGGGQETQYF. The DNA for the CDR3 is TGTGCCAGCAGCCTAGGGGTTGGGGGCGGCCAAGAGACCCAGTACTTC.